A selection of T cell receptor beta chains follows, all from one sample in a study of T-cell reconstitution after alpha-beta-depleted transplantation in children. TCRdb fed the PCR reads into MiXCR, producing one record per CDR3 protein. The top ten hold more than 25% of the sample, which has about 900,000 distinct CDR3 sequences, roughly 29% seen once. The sample consisted of PBMCs, mostly from graft donor cells, taken 360 days after TCRalphabeta/CD19-depleted stem cell transplant. All receptors come from a boy in the first two years of life who had a stem cell transplant for SCID, so the T cells may come from the graft donor. CDR3s include the opening cysteine and the closing phenylalanine or tryptophan. D genes are given only for firm matches. The size of a clone is reported for some rows only, either as once, few or many, or as a class for expanded clones.

>NA|NA|TRBV23-1|TRBJ1-1
CASSTRGRGPLGTEAFF
TGCGCCAGCAGCACCCGGGGTCGGGGCCCCCTCGGCACTGAAGCTTTCTTT
>NA|NA|TRBV6-1|TRBJ2-3
CASGRDSDDTQYF
TGTGCCAGCGGAAGGGACTCCGATGATACGCAGTATTTT
>NA|NA|TRBV27|TRBJ1-6
CASSLGRGPPNSPLHF
TGTGCCAGCAGTTTGGGGCGGGGTCCACCCAATTCACCCCTCCACTTT
>TRBD2|few|TRBV20-1|TRBJ2-7
CSARAGGSGYEQYF
TGCAGTGCTAGGGCCGGGGGGTCCGGGTACGAGCAGTACTTC
>TRBD1|few|TRBV6-1|TRBJ2-3
CASSQDRGSTDTQYF
TGTGCCAGCAGCCAGGACAGGGGCAGCACAGATACGCAGTATTTT
>TRBD1|few|TRBV14|TRBJ1-6
CASSQIGTAYNSPLHF
TGTGCCAGCAGCCAAATAGGGACAGCCTATAATTCACCCCTCCACTTT
>NA|NA|TRBV5-1|TRBJ1-2
CASSVAGTSYGYTF
TGCGCCAGCAGCGTCGCCGGGACCAGCTATGGCTACACCTTC
>NA|few|TRBV12-3/TRBV12-4|TRBJ1-4
CASSLIAGVEKLFF
TGTGCCAGCAGTTTAATTGCGGGGGTTGAAAAACTGTTTTTT
>NA|NA|TRBV9|TRBJ2-3
CASSVELGSTDTQYF
TGTGCCAGCAGCGTGGAACTAGGAAGCACAGATACGCAGTATTTT
>TRBD1|NA|TRBV7-3|TRBJ2-7
CASSLTDRRAYEQYF
TGTGCCAGCAGCTTGACGGACAGGCGGGCTTACGAGCAGTACTTC
>TRBD1|few|TRBV12-3/TRBV12-4|TRBJ1-2
CASSFRDRYSYGYTF
TGTGCCAGCAGTTTCCGGGACAGGTATTCCTATGGCTACACCTTC
>NA|NA|TRBV27|TRBJ2-1
CASSLWAPKQGTGDNEQFF
TGTGCCAGCAGTTTATGGGCCCCCAAACAGGGCACGGGGGACAATGAGCAGTTCTTC
>NA|NA|TRBV5-1|TRBJ2-6
CASSSLSPSGANVLTF
TGCGCCAGCAGCTCACTTTCCCCCTCTGGGGCCAACGTCCTGACTTTC
>TRBD2|many|TRBV9|TRBJ2-5
CASSSGTAETQYF
TGTGCCAGCAGCAGCGGGACGGCGGAGACCCAGTACTTC
>NA|few|TRBV5-1|TRBJ2-3
CASSPVRLFADTQYF
TGCGCCAGCAGCCCGGTCAGGTTATTCGCAGATACGCAGTATTTT
>NA|NA|TRBV5-1|TRBJ1-1
CASSTRGGRDTEAFF
TGCGCCAGCAGCACCCGTGGGGGCCGTGACACTGAAGCTTTCTTT
>NA|few|TRBV15|TRBJ2-2
CATSSLEGTGELFF
TGTGCCACCAGCAGTCTCGAGGGCACCGGGGAGCTGTTTTTT
>NA|NA|TRBV7-8|TRBJ2-7
CASSLGGTPGYEQYF
TGTGCCAGCAGCTTAGGCGGGACCCCCGGCTACGAGCAGTACTTC
>NA|many|TRBV7-8|TRBJ2-7
CASSLGGISYEQYF
TGTGCCAGCAGCTTGGGCGGGATCTCCTACGAGCAGTACTTC
>TRBD2|few|TRBV9|TRBJ2-7
CASSEGGLIAGAQYF
TGTGCCAGCAGCGAGGGAGGTTTGATAGCGGGGGCGCAGTACTTC
>NA|NA|TRBV19|TRBJ2-1
CASSPTLYNEQFF
TGTGCCAGTAGTCCGACACTTTACAATGAGCAGTTCTTC
>NA|few|TRBV5-5|TRBJ1-5
CASSWGGAVQPQHF
TGTGCCAGCAGCTGGGGGGGGGCCGTGCAGCCCCAGCATTTT
>NA|NA|TRBV5-6|TRBJ2-3
CASSLVSQVADTQYF
TGTGCCAGCAGCTTGGTCAGTCAGGTCGCAGATACGCAGTATTTT
>NA|NA|TRBV27|TRBJ1-1
CASSLMAGNTEAFF
TGTGCCAGCAGTTTAATGGCCGGGAACACTGAAGCTTTCTTT
>NA|NA|TRBV12-3/TRBV12-4|TRBJ2-3
CASRPPREGQYF
TGTGCCAGCAGACCCCCTAGAGAGGGGCAGTATTTT
>NA|NA|TRBV7-8|TRBJ2-3
CASTPGRGNTDTQYF
TGTGCCAGCACCCCTGGAAGGGGGAACACAGATACGCAGTATTTT
>TRBD2|few|TRBV20-1|TRBJ2-3
CSAPSSGGYGTQYF
TGCAGTGCCCCCTCCAGCGGGGGTTATGGTACGCAGTATTTT
>TRBD1|NA|TRBV7-2|TRBJ2-7
CASSFRGPRFPTEQYF
TGTGCCAGCAGCTTCAGGGGGCCCCGATTCCCAACTGAGCAGTACTTC
>TRBD1|few|TRBV29-1|TRBJ2-7
CSVGDRGHYEQYF
TGCAGCGTCGGGGACAGGGGGCACTACGAGCAGTACTTC
>TRBD1|few|TRBV6-1|TRBJ2-5
CASRQTGGTETQYF
TGTGCCAGCAGACAGACAGGGGGCACAGAGACCCAGTACTTC
>NA|NA|TRBV4-1|TRBJ1-2
CASSQEQSNYGYTF
TGCGCCAGCAGCCAAGAACAGTCTAACTATGGCTACACCTTC
>NA|NA|TRBV9|TRBJ2-2
CASSAHILFF
TGTGCCAGCAGCGCCCACATACTGTTTTTT